A selection of T cell receptor beta chains follows, all from one sample in a study of cytomegalovirus exposure and HLA in healthy donors. Repertoires were generated with immunoSEQ multiplex PCR, while TCRdb's copy carries only in-frame clones and drops some. The sample records 80,000 to 100,000 clones, roughly 72% being singletons. The source material was PBMCs. The origin of the receptors is a man aged 25 to 45 in good health and CMV-seropositive. Both conserved end residues are part of each CDR3. The D gene is left open where the match is weak. Clone size appears in some rows only: once, few, many, or a class for an expanded clone.

d_gene	v_gene	abundance	j_gene	CDR3aa	CDR3nt
NA	TRBV29-1	once	TRBJ1-1	CSVGRGARNTEAFF	TGCAGCGTTGGTCGGGGGGCAAGGAACACTGAAGCTTTCTTT
TRBD2	TRBV4-2	NA	TRBJ2-2	CASSQEGLAARVTGELFF	TGTGCCAGCAGCCAAGAGGGACTAGCGGCTCGGGTCACCGGGGAGCTGTTTTTT
NA	TRBV7-2	NA	TRBJ2-7	CASRYQGHLSSYEQYF	TGTGCCAGCAGATACCAGGGACACCTAAGCTCCTACGAGCAGTACTTC
NA	TRBV2	NA	TRBJ1-1	CASRAGPGGTEAFF	TGTGCCAGCAGGGCCGGGCCGGGGGGCACTGAAGCTTTCTTT
TRBD1	TRBV7-2	NA	TRBJ1-2	CASSSGQGESGGYPF	TGTGCCAGCAGCTCGGGACAGGGGGAGTCGGGTGGCTACCCCTTC
TRBD2	TRBV14	few	TRBJ2-3	CASSPLRGGTDTQYF	TGTGCCAGCAGCCCCCTGCGGGGGGGCACAGATACGCAGTATTTT
NA	TRBV19	NA	TRBJ1-6	CASRGPGGNSPLHF	TGTGCCAGTAGGGGCCCCGGAGGCAATTCACCCCTCCACTTT
NA	TRBV19	NA	TRBJ1-5	CASSRQFNQPQNF	TGTGCCAGTAGTAGACAGTTTAATCAGCCCCAGAATTTT
TRBD1	TRBV28	NA	TRBJ1-2	CASSLHQMTGTGSF	TGTGCCAGCAGTTTACACCAAATGACCGGGACAGGGTCCTTC
NA	TRBV5-1	few	TRBJ2-1	CASSLVQDNEQFF	TGCGCCAGCAGCCTGGTACAGGACAATGAGCAGTTCTTC
NA	TRBV2	NA	TRBJ2-7	CASSTYEQYF	TGTGCCAGCAGTACTTACGAGCAGTACTTC
NA	TRBV6-5	few	TRBJ1-4	CASRPTLSNEKLFF	TGTGCCAGCAGGCCGACTTTATCAAATGAAAAACTGTTTTTT
NA	TRBV30	few	TRBJ2-1	CAWSGPGVKEQFF	TGTGCCTGGAGTGGGCCGGGAGTAAAAGAGCAGTTCTTC
TRBD1	TRBV27	NA	TRBJ2-1	CASRTLGTGGNEQFF	TGTGCCAGCAGGACCCTCGGGACAGGGGGTAATGAGCAGTTCTTC
NA	TRBV5-8	NA	TRBJ1-4	CASEGVEKLFF	TGTGCCAGCGAGGGCGTCGAAAAACTGTTTTTT
TRBD1	TRBV5-6	NA	TRBJ1-3	CASSPPGQGSGNTIYF	TGTGCCAGCAGCCCGCCGGGACAGGGTTCTGGAAACACCATATATTTT
NA	TRBV29-1	NA	TRBJ2-1	CSVDWRSSYNEQFF	TGCAGCGTTGACTGGAGGAGCTCCTACAATGAGCAGTTCTTC
TRBD1	TRBV5-4	NA	TRBJ2-2	CASNHARDRGSGELFF	TGTGCCAGCAACCACGCGAGGGACAGGGGGAGCGGGGAGCTGTTTTTT
TRBD1	TRBV5-1	NA	TRBJ2-7	CASSLVQGAGEQYF	TGCGCCAGCAGCTTGGTCCAGGGGGCGGGAGAGCAGTACTTC
TRBD1	TRBV15	NA	TRBJ2-7	CATSRTGTGYGEQYF	TGTGCCACCAGCAGAACCGGGACAGGGTATGGCGAGCAGTACTTC
TRBD1	TRBV6-5	few	TRBJ2-7	CASSLTPTGGYEQYF	TGTGCCAGCAGCTTAACTCCGACAGGGGGCTACGAGCAGTACTTC
TRBD1	TRBV30	NA	TRBJ1-1	CAWDWTGGSNTEAFF	TGTGCCTGGGATTGGACAGGGGGCTCGAACACTGAAGCTTTCTTT
TRBD1	TRBV6-5	NA	TRBJ1-1	CASSYSPTGDTEAFF	TGTGCCAGCAGTTACTCACCGACAGGGGACACTGAAGCTTTCTTT
NA	TRBV13	NA	TRBJ1-6	CASSSREGRYSPLHF	TGTGCCAGCAGCTCCCGGGAGGGGAGGTATTCACCCCTCCACTTT
NA	TRBV5-8	NA	TRBJ2-7	CASSSSSGVDSYEQYF	TGTGCCAGCAGTTCCTCCTCAGGGGTGGACTCCTACGAGCAGTACTTC
NA	TRBV6-1	few	TRBJ2-7	CASSELGHFYEQYF	TGTGCCAGCAGTGAATTAGGACACTTCTACGAGCAGTACTTC
NA	TRBV7-8	few	TRBJ1-5	CASSLGGDIRVQPQHF	TGTGCCAGCAGCTTAGGGGGGGATATCCGGGTTCAGCCCCAGCATTTT
NA	TRBV7-8	NA	TRBJ2-1	CASSPYSSYNEQFF	TGTGCCAGCAGCCCCTACAGCTCCTACAATGAGCAGTTCTTC
NA	TRBV25-1	NA	TRBJ2-5	CASSEYSMKTQYF	TGTGCCAGCAGTGAATACAGTATGAAGACCCAGTACTTC
NA	TRBV27	few	TRBJ2-7	CASSGDTGSEQYF	TGTGCCAGCAGTGGAGATACAGGGTCCGAGCAGTACTTC
NA	TRBV29-1	NA	TRBJ2-1	CSVSSGHHYNEQFF	TGCAGCGTTTCCTCCGGACACCATTACAATGAGCAGTTCTTC
NA	TRBV30	once	TRBJ1-5	CAWTARGDQPQHF	TGTGCCTGGACAGCCCGCGGAGATCAGCCCCAGCATTTT
TRBD1	TRBV28	NA	TRBJ2-5	CASSFRDRRNF	TGTGCCAGCAGTTTCCGGGACAGAAGGAACTTC
TRBD1	TRBV6-4	NA	TRBJ1-1	CASSRDSNMNTEAFF	TGTGCCAGCAGCCGGGACAGTAACATGAACACTGAAGCTTTCTTT
NA	TRBV7-6	NA	TRBJ1-2	CASSLGTVPPTGYTF	TGTGCCAGCAGCTTAGGGACAGTTCCTCCGACAGGCTACACCTTC
NA	TRBV9	once	TRBJ2-1	CASSVVLSNEQFF	TGTGCCAGCAGCGTAGTCCTGAGCAATGAGCAGTTCTTC
NA	TRBV4-2	NA	TRBJ2-7	CASSQGSLTIEEQYF	TGTGCCAGCAGCCAAGGCTCCCTAACCATCGAGGAGCAGTACTTC
NA	TRBV4-1	few	TRBJ2-3	CASSQAGTGTDTQYF	TGCGCCAGCAGCCAAGCGGGAACCGGCACAGATACGCAGTATTTT
NA	TRBV7-9	NA	TRBJ2-2	CASSGAVSYTGELFF	TGTGCCAGCAGCGGAGCGGTTTCCTACACCGGGGAGCTGTTTTTT
TRBD1	TRBV5-1	NA	TRBJ2-7	CASRTGSNEQYF	TGCGCCAGCAGGACAGGGAGCAACGAGCAGTACTTC
TRBD1	TRBV30	NA	TRBJ1-5	CAWNRRQGMGQPQHF	TGTGCCTGGAACCGACGACAGGGGATGGGGCAGCCCCAGCATTTT
NA	TRBV28	NA	TRBJ2-7	CASSSRTYNLYEQYF	TGTGCCAGCAGTTCCCGGACTTACAATCTGTACGAGCAGTACTTC
NA	TRBV19	NA	TRBJ2-7	CASSPQDGIYEQYF	TGTGCCAGTAGTCCTCAGGACGGGATCTACGAGCAGTACTTC
TRBD2	TRBV29-1	NA	TRBJ2-7	CSALSGGDEQYF	TGCAGCGCTCTATCCGGGGGGGACGAGCAGTACTTC
NA	TRBV6-1	NA	TRBJ2-7	CASSANYEQYF	TGTGCCAGCAGTGCAAATTACGAGCAGTACTTC
NA	TRBV27	NA	TRBJ2-1	CASSLRDGLPYNEQFF	TGTGCCAGCAGTTTACGGGACGGACTACCCTACAATGAGCAGTTCTTC
TRBD1	TRBV9	NA	TRBJ2-7	CASSSGATGETYEQYF	TGTGCCAGCAGCTCAGGAGCGACAGGGGAGACCTACGAGCAGTACTTC
TRBD1	TRBV5-1	NA	TRBJ1-1	CASSAAQGDTEAFF	TGCGCCAGCAGCGCGGCTCAGGGGGACACTGAAGCTTTCTTT